The T cell receptor (beta chain) under discussion was sequenced for a study of shared clonotypes between healthy human individuals. Whole-study context: CD8 memory received one plate per donor, CD8 naive two, CD4 memory three and CD4 naive three. Whole-study results and caveats: Donor clonotype sharing was expected to depend on sequencing depth. The sampled material consisted only of blood, and tissue repertoires are likely to differ.

Trimming shortened V by 2 bases and J by 0 bases, and 18 bases separated the two germline ends. Germline V lookup: CDR1 SGHAT, CDR2 FQNNGV. This CDR3 comprises 18 residues. As regards this clone: Its antigen is not identified.

This table comes from immunoSEQ multiplex PCR, and its TCRdb copy is limited to in-frame clones, with some not included. The sample includes around 940,000 clones, approximately 80% of them seen just once. Every donor was a Caucasian adult from Nashville, Tennessee. Sequenced sample: memory CD4+ T cells sorted from blood. The subset here: CD45RA-negative fraction. The chain has TRBV11-2 and TRBJ2-3; D perhaps matches TRBD2 (6 bases). This receptor was taken from a man aged 18-30 years in good health. The DNA for the CDR3 is TGTGCCAGCAGCTTAAGGCGGGGTGGGTCCGGGAGCACAGATACGCAGTATTTT. Translating it yields CASSLRRGGSGSTDTQYF.